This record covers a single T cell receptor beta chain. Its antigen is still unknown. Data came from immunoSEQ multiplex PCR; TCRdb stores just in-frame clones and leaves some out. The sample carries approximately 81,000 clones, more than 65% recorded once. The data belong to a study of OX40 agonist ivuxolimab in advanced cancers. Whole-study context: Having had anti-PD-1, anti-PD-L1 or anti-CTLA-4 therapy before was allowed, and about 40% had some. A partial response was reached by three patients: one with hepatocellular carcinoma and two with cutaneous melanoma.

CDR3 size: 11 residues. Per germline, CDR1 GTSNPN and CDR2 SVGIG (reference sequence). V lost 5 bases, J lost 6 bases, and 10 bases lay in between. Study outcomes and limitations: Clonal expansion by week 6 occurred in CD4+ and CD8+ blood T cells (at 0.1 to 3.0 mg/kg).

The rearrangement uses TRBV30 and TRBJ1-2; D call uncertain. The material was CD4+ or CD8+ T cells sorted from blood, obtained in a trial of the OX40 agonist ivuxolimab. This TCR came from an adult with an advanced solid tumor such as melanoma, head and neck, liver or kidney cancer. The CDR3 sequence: CAWQPSHGYTF. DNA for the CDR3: TGTGCCTGGCAACCGAGTCATGGCTACACCTTC.